Following are 25 T cell receptor beta chains from one sample sequenced in a study of T-cell reconstitution after alpha-beta-depleted transplantation in children. For TCRbeta, the library was prepared with unique molecular identifiers. Each CDR3 protein is one row after TCRdb ran MiXCR on the PCR reads. The table has a few hundred thousand distinct CDR3 sequences, under 13% seen once. Sample: PBMCs from the stem cell graft donor, taken from the stem cell graft. The receptors originated from a human donor who donated a stem cell graft to a child with acute lymphoblastic leukemia.

The chain employs TRBV29-1 and TRBJ2-7; D is perhaps TRBD1 or TRBD2 (6 bases each). Germline CDR1 is SQVTM and CDR2 is ANQGSEA. Trimming pared 6 bases from V and 2 bases from J, leaving 17 bases between. The CDR3 length is 14 residues. CDR3 protein: CSVRNREAAYEQYF. The DNA of the CDR3 is TGCAGCGTCCGTAACAGGGAGGCCGCCTACGAGCAGTACTTC.

The rearrangement links TRBV5-1 to TRBJ2-7; 9 nucleotides match TRBD1. There are 16 residues in the CDR3. Germline trimming cut 2 bases from V and 3 bases from J; bases unmatched to any gene: 9. Germline V gene lookup returns CDR1 SGHRS and CDR2 YFSETQ. The CDR3 DNA follows: TGCGCCAGCAGCTTTAGTAGGGGGACAGGGCTCTACGAGCAGTACTTC. This codes for CASSFSRGTGLYEQYF.

This clonotype was seen more than once but under ten times. V is TRBV20-1 and J is TRBJ2-3; perhaps TRBD1 as D (6 bases). Trimming stripped 6 bases from V and 6 bases from J, with 19 bases between. In germline, CDR1 is DFQATT, CDR2 SNEGSKA (reference sequence). The CDR3 consists of 14 residues. The CDR3 DNA reads TGCAGTGCCGCGACAGGCCTCGGCCGGGATACGCAGTATTTT. Translated: CSAATGLGRDTQYF.

The rearrangement joins TRBV7-2 to TRBJ2-1; 13 positions match TRBD2. The CDR3 has 16 amino acids. V lost 5 bases to trimming and J lost 10 bases; unmatched junction nucleotides: 11. Germline V gene lookup returns CDR1 SGHTA and CDR2 FQGNSA. CDR3 in DNA: TGTGCCAGCAGCCAGCGGGAGGGGACTAGCGGGATGGAGCAGTTCTTC. It translates to CASSQREGTSGMEQFF.

This CDR3 is CASSQVWGLAMSGNEQFF. For the CDR3, the DNA is TGCGCCAGCAGCCAAGTTTGGGGACTAGCGATGTCTGGCAATGAGCAGTTCTTC. The V call is TRBV4-1, the J call TRBJ2-1; 10 bases are shared with TRBD2. Germline CDR1 reads MGHRA; CDR2 reads YSYEKL. J lost 6 bases, V lost 1 base, and 12 bases had no gene match. The CDR3 has 18 amino acids.

This clonotype has more than one count but fewer than ten. This rearrangement joins TRBV7-2 to TRBJ1-2; 9 bases align to TRBD1. J lost 3 bases, V lost 5 bases, and 10 bases had no gene match. The germline V gene encodes CDR1 SGHTA and CDR2 FQGNSA. This CDR3 comprises 16 residues. The CDR3 reads CASSKNRDREDYGYTF. The CDR3 DNA sequence: TGTGCCAGCAGCAAAAACCGGGACAGGGAGGACTATGGCTACACCTTC.

The table lists this clonotype with many counts. V and J are TRBV5-1 and TRBJ2-3; possibly TRBD2 for D (5 bases). Looked up from germline, CDR1 is SGHRS and CDR2 is YFSETQ. This CDR3 has 15 amino acids. Trimming removed 4 bases from V and 3 bases from J, with 15 bases in between. The CDR3 sequence is CASSVDLPPTDTQYF. In DNA form, the CDR3 reads TGCGCCAGCAGCGTGGACTTACCTCCGACAGATACGCAGTATTTT.

The V and J genes are TRBV11-1 and TRBJ2-3; D may be TRBD1 (6 bases). Germline CDR1 SGHAT, CDR2 FQDESV (reference sequence). Trimming stripped 5 bases from V and 2 bases from J, with 14 bases between. The CDR3 runs 15 residues. In nucleotides, the CDR3 is TGTGCCAGCAGCGGGAGCCGACAGGACACAGATACGCAGTATTTT. The encoded protein is CASSGSRQDTDTQYF.

The genes are TRBV12-3 or TRBV12-4 and TRBJ2-2, with D tentatively TRBD2 (6 bases). The CDR3 consists of 16 residues. Trimming removed 6 bases at V and 3 bases at J, with 17 bases between. Here the CDR3 DNA reads TGTGCCAGCAGCCCCCCTGACGGGAGTCACACCGGGGAGCTGTTTTTT. Translation gives CASSPPDGSHTGELFF.

In this sample, this clonotype turned up a few times. The chain employs TRBV27 and TRBJ2-5; 8 nucleotides line up with TRBD1. V shed 5 bases, J shed 7 bases, and the junction held 9 bases outside the gene matches. The CDR3 is 14 amino acids. The germline gives CDR1 MNHEY, CDR2 SMNVEV (reference sequence). The CDR3 protein is CASSPGQGIGTQYF. For the CDR3, the DNA is TGTGCCAGCAGTCCAGGACAGGGTATCGGGACCCAGTACTTC.

The J gene is TRBJ2-1, the V gene TRBV11-2; 8 bases fit TRBD2. The junction had 4 bases not matched to a gene; V was cut back by 2 bases and J by 1 base. Germline values: CDR1 SGHAT, CDR2 FQNNGV. The CDR3 loop spans 16 amino acids. The CDR3 DNA sequence: TGTGCCAGCAGCTTATTTAGCGGGAAATCCTACAATGAGCAGTTCTTC. This sequence encodes CASSLFSGKSYNEQFF.

This clonotype was detected ten times or more. This chain links TRBV5-1 with TRBJ2-3; TRBD2 matches 10 bases. The junction had 10 bases not matched to a gene; V was cut back by 4 bases and J by 2 bases. Per germline, CDR1 SGHRS and CDR2 YFSETQ. CDR3 length: 17 amino acids. CDR3 protein: CASSEAGGQAFTDTQYF. The CDR3 nucleotides are TGCGCCAGCAGCGAAGCGGGAGGGCAAGCCTTCACAGATACGCAGTATTTT.

This clonotype was seen more than once but under ten times. This chain joins TRBV20-1 and TRBJ2-3; D possibly corresponds to TRBD2 (5 bases). CDR3 size: 15 residues. The germline V and J ends were trimmed by 1 base and 4 bases, with 15 bases remaining between them. Germline CDR1 is DFQATT and CDR2 is SNEGSKA (reference sequence). CDR3 nucleotide sequence: TGCAGTGCTAGAGTCCCAACCGGAGGCGCAGATACGCAGTATTTT. The encoded protein is CSARVPTGGADTQYF.

Many counts were recorded for this clonotype. The chain couples TRBV7-2 to TRBJ2-7; 9 nucleotides align to TRBD2. Trimming cost V 4 bases and J 2 bases; bases outside gene matches: 3. The CDR3 is 14 amino acids. Germline V gene data show CDR1 as SGHTA and CDR2 as FQGNSA. CDR3 protein: CASSYTSGPYEQYF. DNA of the CDR3: TGTGCCAGCAGCTATACTAGCGGGCCCTACGAGCAGTACTTC.

This chain links TRBV5-1 with TRBJ2-2; D remains unclear. Germline V gene sequence: CDR1 SGHRS, CDR2 YFSETQ. Trimming removed 0 bases from V and 2 bases from J, with 11 bases in between. The CDR3 contains 16 residues. DNA for the CDR3: TGCGCCAGCAGCTTGGCAGTTACTTTTAACACCGGGGAGCTGTTTTTT. Its translation: CASSLAVTFNTGELFF.

The chain combines TRBV7-3 with TRBJ2-3, with 12 bases that match TRBD2. Trimming took 5 bases from V and 2 from J; bases not matched to a gene: 5. Looked up from germline, CDR1 is SGHTA and CDR2 is FQGTGA. The CDR3 extends over 16 amino acids. This chain's CDR3 is CASSPGTSGFTDTQYF. The CDR3 DNA follows: TGTGCCAGCAGCCCTGGGACTAGCGGGTTCACAGATACGCAGTATTTT. Using reference TRBV7-3 and TRBJ2-3 for the parts outside the CDR3, the full variable domain is GAGVSQTPSNKVTEKGKYVELRCDPISGHTALYWYRQSLGQGPEFLIYFQGTGAADDSGLPNDRFFAVRPEGSVSTLKIQRTERGDSAVYLCASSPGTSGFTDTQYFGPGTRLTVL.

This clonotype was recorded many times. V usage is TRBV5-4 and J usage is TRBJ1-2, with unresolved D. CDR1 SGHNT and CDR2 YYREEE come from the germline V gene (reference sequence). V shed 2 bases and J shed 2 bases, with 7 bases lying between them. This CDR3 is built from 13 residues. DNA of the CDR3: TGTGCCAGCAGCTTTCCCGGGAACTATGGCTACACCTTC. Translated: CASSFPGNYGYTF.

There are a few counts of this clonotype. The chain recombines TRBV3-1 with TRBJ2-2; tentatively, D is TRBD1 (5 bases). There are 17 residues in the CDR3. V was clipped by 0 bases and J by 1 base, with 12 bases between them. CDR1 and CDR2 from the germline V gene are LGHDT and YNNKEL (reference sequence). The CDR3 is CASSQDWGGGNTGELFF. The CDR3 coding sequence is TGTGCCAGCAGCCAAGATTGGGGCGGTGGGAACACCGGGGAGCTGTTTTTT.

A few counts support this clonotype. This CDR3 is CSARDGRERPSYNEQFF. CDR3 in DNA: TGCAGTGCTAGGGATGGACGGGAGAGGCCATCCTACAATGAGCAGTTCTTC. The rearrangement joins TRBV20-1 to TRBJ2-1; TRBD2 is a possible D gene (6 bases). Germline-derived CDR1 and CDR2 are DFQATT and SNEGSKA (reference sequence). The CDR3 consists of 17 residues. V gave up 3 bases and J gave up 1 base, with 19 bases separating them.

This clonotype appeared a few times. This chain links TRBV20-1 with TRBJ2-3, with D unclear. This CDR3 is 14 amino acids long. Germline CDR1 is DFQATT and CDR2 is SNEGSKA (reference sequence). Trimming took off 6 bases at V and 6 bases at J, with 19 bases between the two ends. CDR3 sequence (DNA): TGCAGTGCGTCCCTCCCCACGAGTTGGGATACGCAGTATTTT. As protein: CSASLPTSWDTQYF.

This clonotype was recorded a few times. The chain recombines TRBV7-9 with TRBJ1-1; D perhaps matches TRBD1 (5 bases). Per the germline V gene, CDR1 is SEHNR and CDR2 is FQNEAQ (reference sequence). CDR3 length: 17 amino acids. Trimming cost V 5 bases and J 1 base, with 20 bases left between them. The CDR3 DNA follows: TGTGCCAGCAGCCCAACACGGGGCAGGAGCCCGAACACTGAAGCTTTCTTT. It encodes CASSPTRGRSPNTEAFF. Full variable domain (rest looked up from reference TRBV7-9 and TRBJ1-1): DTGVSQNPRHKITKRGQNVTFRCDPISEHNRLYWYRQTLGQGPEFLTYFQNEAQLEKSRLLSDRFSAERPKGSFSTLEIQRTEQGDSAMYLCASSPTRGRSPNTEAFFGQGTRLTVV.

In its sample, this clonotype was seen many times. This sequence joins TRBV29-1 and TRBJ2-3; a weak D match, TRBD1 (5 bases). In germline, CDR1 is SQVTM, CDR2 ANQGSEA. The CDR3 spans 12 residues. V lost 3 bases, J lost 5 bases, and 9 bases lay in between. CDR3 loop: CSVEGLEDTQYF. The CDR3 DNA sequence: TGCAGCGTTGAGGGGCTTGAAGATACGCAGTATTTT.

This rearrangement joins TRBV24-1 to TRBJ2-1; D assignment may be TRBD1 or TRBD2 (5 bases each). V lost 0 bases and J lost 6, with 20 bases in between. Germline V CDR1 and CDR2: KGHDR, SFDVKD. CDR3 size: 18 residues. As DNA, the CDR3 is TGTGCCACCAGTGATTTGCATTCTAGCTCCGGGACCATCAATGAGCAGTTCTTC. Its protein product is CATSDLHSSSGTINEQFF.

The chain employs TRBV20-1 and TRBJ1-2; 11 bases match TRBD1. Trimming cost V 5 bases and J 2 bases; bases outside gene matches: 4. The CDR3 extends over 14 amino acids. The germline V gene has CDR1 DFQATT and CDR2 SNEGSKA (reference sequence). The CDR3 coding sequence is TGCAGTGCTGGAAGGACAGGGGGCAACTATGGCTACACCTTC. Protein: CSAGRTGGNYGYTF.

This chain uses TRBV27 with TRBJ2-7, with 10 bases lining up with TRBD2. V shed 5 bases, J shed 5 bases, and the junction held 15 bases outside the gene matches. This CDR3 is built from 17 residues. Germline lookup yields CDR1 MNHEY and CDR2 SMNVEV (reference sequence). The CDR3 DNA is TGTGCCAGCAGTGGGGACGGTCCGGATACTAGCGGGGACGAGCAGTACTTC. This translates into CASSGDGPDTSGDEQYF.